This is a list of T cell receptor beta chains from one sample in a study of cytomegalovirus exposure and HLA in healthy donors. The repertoire was sequenced with immunoSEQ multiplex PCR; TCRdb's copy has only in-frame clones and lacks some. The table includes 150,000 to 180,000 clones, 75% detected once. The sample comprised PBMCs. The origin of the receptors is a man aged 18-30 years in good health and CMV-seronegative. Each CDR3 is given without its conserved first and last residue.

V gene: TRBV15; J gene: -; CDR3 protein: ATSRETMGGESYEQY
V gene: TRBV7-2; J gene: TRBJ1-4; CDR3 protein: ASSTTAATNEKLF
V gene: TRBV30; J gene: TRBJ2-7; CDR3 protein: AWSHRGRGGYEQY
V gene: TRBV19; J gene: TRBJ1-3; CDR3 protein: ASSRTGEGNTIY
V gene: TRBV2; J gene: TRBJ2-5; CDR3 protein: ASRAGLAGGQETQY
V gene: TRBV7-9; J gene: TRBJ2-5; CDR3 protein: ASSSPGLNRQETQY
V gene: TRBV7-9; J gene: TRBJ2-5; CDR3 protein: ASSSYRAQETQY
V gene: TRBV5-4; J gene: TRBJ2-2; CDR3 protein: ASSLDGGGGTGELF
V gene: TRBV4-3; J gene: TRBJ1-1; CDR3 protein: ASSQHLNSNTEAF
V gene: TRBV6-5; J gene: TRBJ2-5; CDR3 protein: ASSPQVLQETQY
V gene: TRBV7-6; J gene: TRBJ2-7; CDR3 protein: ASSLSQSYEQY
V gene: TRBV6-5; J gene: TRBJ1-6; CDR3 protein: ASSGTGWVNSPLH
V gene: TRBV7-2; J gene: TRBJ2-7; CDR3 protein: ASSLRFQREQY
V gene: TRBV10-1; J gene: TRBJ2-5; CDR3 protein: AAGGLAPETQY
V gene: TRBV5-5; J gene: TRBJ2-7; CDR3 protein: ASSITGQGVS
V gene: TRBV19; J gene: TRBJ2-7; CDR3 protein: ASSMGQYEQY
V gene: TRBV7-2; J gene: TRBJ2-3; CDR3 protein: ASSSRSTSGDTQY
V gene: TRBV19; J gene: TRBJ2-1; CDR3 protein: ASSMGQGAVNEQF
V gene: TRBV5-1; J gene: TRBJ2-7; CDR3 protein: ASSLAAVSGSSYEQY
V gene: TRBV6-6; J gene: TRBJ1-2; CDR3 protein: ASSYSPGSGYT
V gene: TRBV27; J gene: TRBJ1-5; CDR3 protein: ASRTGIYSNQPQH
V gene: TRBV27; J gene: TRBJ2-7; CDR3 protein: ASTPQGSYEQY
V gene: TRBV18; J gene: TRBJ1-1; CDR3 protein: ASSLGDSATEAF
V gene: TRBV2; J gene: TRBJ2-1; CDR3 protein: ASSAPDRINEQF
V gene: TRBV7-2; J gene: TRBJ2-7; CDR3 protein: ASSVWTSGTYEQY
V gene: TRBV28; J gene: TRBJ1-3; CDR3 protein: ASSPGGEGNTIY
V gene: TRBV25-1; J gene: TRBJ2-2; CDR3 protein: ASLGEATGELF
V gene: TRBV28; J gene: TRBJ2-7; CDR3 protein: ATGSQYEQY
V gene: TRBV7-2; J gene: TRBJ2-5; CDR3 protein: ASSMDRGLLSQETQY
V gene: TRBV11-3; J gene: TRBJ1-3; CDR3 protein: ASSQSGVSGNTIY
V gene: TRBV2; J gene: TRBJ2-2; CDR3 protein: ASSEEGQGAGGELF
V gene: TRBV5-4; J gene: TRBJ2-3; CDR3 protein: ASSLKLAGVADTQY
V gene: TRBV9; J gene: TRBJ2-5; CDR3 protein: ASSPGTGGEQY
V gene: TRBV7-2; J gene: TRBJ2-5; CDR3 protein: ASRPFYGGKQETQY
V gene: TRBV11-2; J gene: -; CDR3 protein: ASSFNRAYEQY
V gene: TRBV2; J gene: TRBJ1-1; CDR3 protein: ASSSGGEGAF
V gene: TRBV12-1; J gene: TRBJ2-7; CDR3 protein: ASSPGTVCEQY
V gene: TRBV28; J gene: TRBJ1-1; CDR3 protein: ASSLTGTSVGTEAF
V gene: TRBV6-1; J gene: TRBJ2-3; CDR3 protein: ASRTSGANTDTQY
V gene: TRBV7-2; J gene: TRBJ2-7; CDR3 protein: ASSLAWALSSRSYEQY
V gene: TRBV27; J gene: TRBJ2-5; CDR3 protein: AAAGTGQETQY
V gene: TRBV9; J gene: TRBJ1-4; CDR3 protein: ASSAGGLGEKLF
V gene: TRBV19; J gene: TRBJ2-2; CDR3 protein: ASCDRPGLAGGGGELF